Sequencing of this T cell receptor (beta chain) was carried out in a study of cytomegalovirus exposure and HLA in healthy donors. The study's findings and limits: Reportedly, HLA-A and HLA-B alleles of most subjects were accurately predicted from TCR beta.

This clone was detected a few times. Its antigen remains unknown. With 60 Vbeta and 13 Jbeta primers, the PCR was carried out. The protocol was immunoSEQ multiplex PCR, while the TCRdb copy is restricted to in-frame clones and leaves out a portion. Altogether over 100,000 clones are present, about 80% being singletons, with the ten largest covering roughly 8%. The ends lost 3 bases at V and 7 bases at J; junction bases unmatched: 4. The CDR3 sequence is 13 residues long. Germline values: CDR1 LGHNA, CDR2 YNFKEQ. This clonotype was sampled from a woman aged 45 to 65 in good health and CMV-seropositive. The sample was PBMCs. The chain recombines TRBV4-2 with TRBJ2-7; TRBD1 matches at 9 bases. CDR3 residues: CASSQYRGQEQYF. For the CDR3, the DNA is TGTGCCAGCAGCCAGTACAGGGGGCAAGAGCAGTACTTC.